Listed here are 18 T cell receptor beta chains from one sample, sequenced in a study of blood T cell repertoires in COVID-19 (dated by TCRdb to 2020 to 2021). Preparation of the library involved the immunoSEQ multiplex PCR assay. TCRdb took this table from immuneACCESS and kept in-frame rearrangements with V and J called. Such tables lack part of the clones; where checked against another copy, unresolved V genes explain under half of the gap, and the rest is unexplained. This sample holds around 130,000 clones; 77% were observed only once. 7.9% of the sample belongs to the ten largest clones. Sequencing was done on a sample of peripheral blood. The receptors were sampled from a human donor in a cohort sampled during active COVID-19.

This clone was detected only a few times. The V and J genes are TRBV6-6 and TRBJ2-5; unclear D gene. The germline gives CDR1 MNHNY, CDR2 SVGAGI (reference sequence). The CDR3 is 14 residues long. V lost 6 bases and J 4 bases, leaving 15 bases between the germline ends. CDR3 nucleotide sequence: TGTGCCAGCAGGTCTCCTCCGGGTCTAGAGACCCAGTACTTC. Translation gives CASRSPPGLETQYF.

This chain connects TRBV5-1 to TRBJ1-1; 8 nucleotides line up with TRBD1. Per the germline V gene, CDR1 is SGHRS and CDR2 is YFSETQ. J lost 5 bases, V lost 5 bases, and 8 bases had no gene match. CDR3 length equals 14 residues. CDR3 region: CASSGSRGQTEAFF. The CDR3 bases are TGCGCCAGCAGTGGAAGCAGGGGGCAGACTGAAGCTTTCTTT.

This clone was counted between two and nine times. The chain links TRBV19 to TRBJ1-1; D ambiguous. V shed 1 base and J shed 8 bases, with 5 bases lying between them. The germline V gene encodes CDR1 LNHDA and CDR2 SQIVND (reference sequence). The CDR3 contains 11 residues. The CDR3 bases are TGTGCCAGTAGTATAGGTCGGGAAGCTTTCTTT. This gives the protein CASSIGREAFF. Filled out from reference TRBV19 and TRBJ1-1, the complete variable domain reads DGGITQSPKYLFRKEGQNVTLSCEQNLNHDAMYWYRQDPGQGLRLIYYSQIVNDFQKGDIAEGYSVSREKKESFPLTVTSAQKNPTAFYLCASSIGREAFFGQGTRLTVV.

This clone was recorded only once. This chain connects TRBV3-1 (or the pseudogene TRBV3-2) to TRBJ2-3; 10 nucleotides agree with TRBD2. With 3 bases clipped from V and 5 bases from J, the junction kept 11 bases outside the gene matches. Germline V gene sequence: CDR1 LGHDT, CDR2 YNNKEL (reference sequence). The CDR3 is 17 residues long. The CDR3 DNA is TGTGCCAGCAGCCACCGATCAGCGGGAGGGGGTCAAGATACGCAGTATTTT. It is translated as CASSHRSAGGGQDTQYF.

This clone was observed once. The chain combines TRBV19 with TRBJ2-6, with D maybe TRBD2 (6 bases). This CDR3 spans 17 amino acids. Trimming removed 3 bases at V and 0 bases at J, with 12 bases between. Germline V gene data show CDR1 as LNHDA and CDR2 as SQIVND (reference sequence). In DNA, the CDR3 is TGTGCCAGTAGTATCGTGGGGGGAGGCTCTGGGGCCAACGTCCTGACTTTC. This sequence encodes CASSIVGGGSGANVLTF.

The V call is TRBV4-1, the J call TRBJ2-1; 7 nucleotides align to TRBD1. The J segment lost 1 base and the V segment lost 4 bases, leaving 10 bases of the junction unmatched. The CDR3 is 17 residues long. CDR1 is MGHRA and CDR2 is YSYEKL in the germline V gene. The CDR3 reads CASSPTGQVLSYNEQFF. The CDR3 coding sequence is TGCGCCAGCAGCCCCACCGGACAGGTTCTTTCCTACAATGAGCAGTTCTTC.

This chain connects TRBV10-3 to TRBJ2-7; TRBD1 matches 7 bases. Looked up from germline, CDR1 is ENHRY and CDR2 is SYGVKD. The trim removed 8 bases at V and 2 bases at J, leaving 9 bases unmatched. The CDR3 totals 14 residues. The CDR3 loop is CAISSEGAAYEQYF. CDR3 nucleotide sequence: TGTGCCATCTCGTCCGAGGGGGCCGCCTACGAGCAGTACTTC.

J is TRBJ1-2 and V is TRBV15; D is unresolved. This CDR3 is 15 amino acids long. Trimming took 0 bases from V and 4 from J, leaving 12 bases between them. Per the germline V gene, CDR1 is LNHNV and CDR2 is YYDKDF (reference sequence). Here the CDR3 DNA reads TGTGCCACCAGCAGAGATCCCGGTTCGGGCTATGGCTACACCTTC. Its translation: CATSRDPGSGYGYTF.

V and J are TRBV24-1 and TRBJ2-5; 7 positions agree with TRBD1. Germline V gives CDR1 KGHDR, CDR2 SFDVKD. The CDR3 runs 14 residues. J was trimmed by 5 bases and V by 4 bases; bases with no gene match: 6. The CDR3 loop is CATSDDRDVETQYF. The CDR3 DNA reads TGTGCCACCAGTGACGACAGGGATGTCGAGACCCAGTACTTC.

The J gene is TRBJ2-6, the V gene TRBV29-1; TRBD2 aligns across 10 bases. Germline V lookup: CDR1 SQVTM, CDR2 ANQGSEA. This CDR3 is built from 16 residues. Trimming took 7 bases from V and 0 from J; bases not matched to a gene: 6. CDR3 loop: CSASSGGVSGANVLTF. CDR3 DNA sequence: TGCAGCGCCTCTAGCGGGGGTGTCTCTGGGGCCAACGTCCTGACTTTC.

In DNA, the CDR3 is TGTGCCATCAGCGGAATTGGACAGTCGGGTGAGCAGTACTTC. Its translation: CAISGIGQSGEQYF. The chain links TRBV10-3 to TRBJ2-7, with D possibly TRBD1 on 6 matching bases. The CDR3 is 14 amino acids. The V gene's germline CDR1 is ENHRY and CDR2 SYGVKD. Trimming pared 6 bases from V and 7 bases from J, leaving 19 bases between.

The chain uses TRBV15 and TRBJ2-7, with 10 bases fitting TRBD1. Trimming removed 5 bases from V and 4 bases from J; junction bases left unmatched: 8. Looked up from germline, CDR1 is LNHNV and CDR2 is YYDKDF (reference sequence). This CDR3 has 15 residues. This CDR3 is CATSASMGQGYEQYF. DNA for the CDR3: TGTGCCACCAGCGCATCCATGGGACAGGGGTACGAGCAGTACTTC.

The rearrangement links TRBV2 to TRBJ1-4; TRBD1 aligns across 8 bases. After removal of 5 bases from V and 4 bases from J, the junction contained 9 bases not matched to a gene. Per germline, CDR1 SNHLY and CDR2 FYNNEI. This CDR3 comprises 16 residues. Here the CDR3 DNA reads TGTGCCAGCAGTCCCGGGACAGGACTCTTTAATGAAAAACTGTTTTTT. Translated: CASSPGTGLFNEKLFF.

The gene calls are TRBV2 and TRBJ1-1, with 7 bases fitting TRBD1. The germline gives CDR1 SNHLY, CDR2 FYNNEI. Losses at the gene ends were 5 bases for V and 2 bases for J; bases not matched to a gene: 2. CDR3 length: 13 residues. Here the CDR3 reads CASSRDSNTEAFF. The CDR3 nucleotides are TGTGCCAGCAGTCGGGACAGTAACACTGAAGCTTTCTTT.

Details on this clone: This may be a read error, as it is one base from a much larger clone. The J gene is TRBJ2-7, the V gene TRBV3-1 (or the pseudogene TRBV3-2); D call uncertain. Germline V gene sequence: CDR1 LGHDT, CDR2 YNNKEL (reference sequence). Trimming cost V 6 bases and J 0 bases, with 6 bases left between them. The CDR3 contains 12 residues. CDR3 in amino acids: CASSASSYEQYF. Written as DNA, the CDR3 is TGTGCCAGCAGTGCGAGCTCCTACGAGCAGTACTTC.

The chain has TRBV5-6 and TRBJ2-7; 9 bases align to TRBD2. The V gene end was trimmed by 1 base and the J gene end by 4 bases; junction bases not matched to a gene: 6. The CDR3 spans 15 residues. CDR1 is SGHDT and CDR2 is YYEEEE in the germline V gene. The CDR3 DNA reads TGTGCCAGCAGCTTGCTGCTAGCGGGAATTTACGAGCAGTACTTC. Translating gives CASSLLLAGIYEQYF.

The rearrangement links TRBV7-9 to TRBJ2-5; 8 bases agree with TRBD2. Germline V gene lookup returns CDR1 SEHNR and CDR2 FQNEAQ (reference sequence). Unmatched junction bases numbered 6, after V lost 2 bases and J lost 1 base. The CDR3 covers 16 residues. As DNA, the CDR3 is TGTGCCAGCAGCTTAAGCATAGCGGGGTTCCAAGAGACCCAGTACTTC. Amino acid sequence: CASSLSIAGFQETQYF. Using reference TRBV7-9 and TRBJ2-5 for the parts outside the CDR3, the full variable domain is DTGVSQNPRHKITKRGQNVTFRCDPISEHNRLYWYRQTLGQGPEFLTYFQNEAQLEKSRLLSDRFSAERPKGSFSTLEIQRTEQGDSAMYLCASSLSIAGFQETQYFGPGTRLLVL.

The J gene is TRBJ1-2, the V gene TRBV6-5, with a possible D match to TRBD1 (6 bases). Germline values: CDR1 MNHEY, CDR2 SVGAGI. Trimming left V 6 bases short and J 0 bases short, with 14 bases between. The CDR3 runs 15 residues. CDR3 nucleotide sequence: TGTGCCAGCAGATCCCAGGGGACCCCTAACTATGGCTACACCTTC. Its protein is CASRSQGTPNYGYTF.